This T cell receptor (beta chain) was captured by sequencing in a study of OX40 agonist ivuxolimab in advanced cancers. Study-wide background: Every 2 weeks, ivuxolimab was infused into the patients intravenously at between 0.01 and 10 mg/kg. Among those treated, three patients had partial responses, one with hepatocellular carcinoma and two with cutaneous melanoma. Earlier anti-PD-1, anti-PD-L1 or anti-CTLA-4 therapy was permitted; under 50% had received some.

Autoimmune disease history or systemic immunosuppression meant exclusion. V was pared by 4 bases and J by 1 base, with 11 bases between. Germline V CDR1 and CDR2: SEHNR, FQNEAQ (reference sequence). The CDR3 is 14 amino acids. Assay: immunoSEQ multiplex PCR; the TCRdb copy retains only in-frame clones and omits some. The sample carries under 90,000 clones, around 87% recorded once. Sequencing used CD4+ or CD8+ T cells sorted from blood, obtained in a trial of the OX40 agonist ivuxolimab. This TCR derives from an adult with an advanced solid tumor such as melanoma, head and neck, liver or kidney cancer. V is TRBV7-9 and J is TRBJ2-7; either TRBD1 or TRBD2 may fit D (5 bases each). In nucleotides, the CDR3 is TGTGCCAGCAGCTCGGGGACGTTGTCCTACGAGCAGTACTTC. It yields the protein CASSSGTLSYEQYF.